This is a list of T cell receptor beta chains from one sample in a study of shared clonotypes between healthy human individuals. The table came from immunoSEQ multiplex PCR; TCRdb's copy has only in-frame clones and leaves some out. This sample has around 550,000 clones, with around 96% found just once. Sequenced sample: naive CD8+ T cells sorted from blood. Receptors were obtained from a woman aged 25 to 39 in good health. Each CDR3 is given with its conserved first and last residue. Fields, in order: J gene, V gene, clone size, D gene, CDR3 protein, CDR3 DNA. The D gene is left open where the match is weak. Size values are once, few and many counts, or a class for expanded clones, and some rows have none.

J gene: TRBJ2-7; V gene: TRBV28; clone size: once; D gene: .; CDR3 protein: CASSGPRRTQTYEQYF; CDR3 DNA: TGTGCCAGCAGTGGCCCGAGACGAACCCAAACCTACGAGCAGTACTTC
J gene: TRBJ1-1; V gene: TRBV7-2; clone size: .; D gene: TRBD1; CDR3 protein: CASSLAQGKRTEAFF; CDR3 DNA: TGTGCCAGCAGCTTAGCACAGGGGAAGAGGACTGAAGCTTTCTTT
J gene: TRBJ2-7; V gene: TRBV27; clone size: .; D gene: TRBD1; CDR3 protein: CASSLWDRVYEQYF; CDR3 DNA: TGTGCCAGCAGTTTATGGGACAGGGTGTACGAGCAGTACTTC
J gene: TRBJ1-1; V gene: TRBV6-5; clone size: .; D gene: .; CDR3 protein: CASSHGVTEAFF; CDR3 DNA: TGTGCCAGCAGCCATGGGGTCACTGAAGCTTTCTTT
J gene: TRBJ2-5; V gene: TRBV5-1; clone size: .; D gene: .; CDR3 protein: CASSLSSQETQYF; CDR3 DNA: TGCGCCAGCAGCTTGAGCAGCCAAGAGACCCAGTACTTC
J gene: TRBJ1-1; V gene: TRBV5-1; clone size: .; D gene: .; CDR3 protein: CASRWTLNLNTEAFF; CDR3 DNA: TGCGCCAGCAGATGGACCCTTAACTTAAACACTGAAGCTTTCTTT
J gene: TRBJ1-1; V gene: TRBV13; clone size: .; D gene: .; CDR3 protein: CASSLGNRPLTEAFF; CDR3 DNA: TGTGCCAGCAGCTTAGGCAACAGGCCGCTCACTGAAGCTTTCTTT
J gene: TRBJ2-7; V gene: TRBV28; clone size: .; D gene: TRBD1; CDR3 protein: CASSLARQGCEQYF; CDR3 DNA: TGTGCCAGCAGTTTGGCCCGACAGGGGTGCGAGCAGTACTTC
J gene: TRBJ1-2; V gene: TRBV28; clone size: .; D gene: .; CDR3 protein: CASSSSWDYNYGYTF; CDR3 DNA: TGTGCCAGCAGTTCCTCGTGGGATTATAACTATGGCTACACCTTC
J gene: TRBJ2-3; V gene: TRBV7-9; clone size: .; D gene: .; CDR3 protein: CASRQSFTDTQYF; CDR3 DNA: TGTGCCAGCAGGCAAAGCTTCACAGATACGCAGTATTTT
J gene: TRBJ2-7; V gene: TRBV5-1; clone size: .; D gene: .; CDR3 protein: CASSLFSTSYEQYF; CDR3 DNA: TGCGCCAGCAGCTTGTTCAGTACTTCCTACGAGCAGTACTTC
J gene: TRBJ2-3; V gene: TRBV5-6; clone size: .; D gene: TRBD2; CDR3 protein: CASSLVVGRADTQYF; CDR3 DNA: TGTGCCAGCAGCTTGGTTGTCGGGAGGGCAGATACGCAGTATTTT
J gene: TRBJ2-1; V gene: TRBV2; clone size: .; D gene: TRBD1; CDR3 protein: CASRTGTGGGNEQFF; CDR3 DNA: TGTGCCAGCAGAACCGGGACAGGGGGGGGCAATGAGCAGTTCTTC
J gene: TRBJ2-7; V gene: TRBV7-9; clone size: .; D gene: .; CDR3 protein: CASSPGGDTYEQYF; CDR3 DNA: TGTGCCAGCAGCCCCGGAGGAGATACCTACGAGCAGTACTTC
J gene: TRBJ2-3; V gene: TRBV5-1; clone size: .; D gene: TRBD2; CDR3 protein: CASSLSSGRARTDTQYF; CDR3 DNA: TGCGCCAGCAGCTTGTCTAGCGGGAGGGCCCGGACAGATACGCAGTATTTT
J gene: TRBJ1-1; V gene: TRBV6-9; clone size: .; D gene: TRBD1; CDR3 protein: CASNPRTGIKRGTEAFF; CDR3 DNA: TGTGCCAGCAATCCCAGGACAGGGATAAAACGAGGCACTGAAGCTTTCTTT
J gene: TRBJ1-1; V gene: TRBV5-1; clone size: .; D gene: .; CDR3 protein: CASSRDGAPSEAFF; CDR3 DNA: TGCGCCAGCAGCCGGGACGGAGCACCATCTGAAGCTTTCTTT
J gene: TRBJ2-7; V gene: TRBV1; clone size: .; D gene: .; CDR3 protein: CTSSHFRLAVQKEYEQYF; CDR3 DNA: TGCACCAGCAGCCACTTTAGGCTAGCGGTACAGAAAGAATACGAGCAGTACTTC
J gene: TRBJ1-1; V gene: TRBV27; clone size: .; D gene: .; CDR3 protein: CASSNRDENTEAFF; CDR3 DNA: TGTGCCAGCAGTAACAGGGACGAAAACACTGAAGCTTTCTTT
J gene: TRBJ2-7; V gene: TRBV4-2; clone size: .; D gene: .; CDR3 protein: CASSQEMKSGYEQYF; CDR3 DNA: TGTGCCAGCAGCCAAGAGATGAAGTCCGGCTACGAGCAGTACTTC
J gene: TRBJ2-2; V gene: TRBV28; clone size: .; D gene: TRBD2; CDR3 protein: CASSDLAGGANTGELFF; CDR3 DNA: TGTGCCAGCAGTGATCTAGCGGGAGGCGCGAACACCGGGGAGCTGTTTTTT
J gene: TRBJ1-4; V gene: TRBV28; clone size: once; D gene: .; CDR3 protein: CASSPIVGGNEKLFF; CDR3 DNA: TGTGCCAGCAGTCCCATAGTCGGGGGGAATGAAAAACTGTTTTTT
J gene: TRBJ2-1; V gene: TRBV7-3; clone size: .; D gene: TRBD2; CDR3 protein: CASSLSGGLDEQFF; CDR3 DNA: TGTGCCAGCAGCTTATCGGGAGGGCTCGATGAGCAGTTCTTC
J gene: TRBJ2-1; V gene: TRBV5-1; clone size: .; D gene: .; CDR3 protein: CASSQTAYGSYNEQFF; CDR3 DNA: TGCGCCAGCAGCCAAACTGCCTATGGGTCCTACAATGAGCAGTTCTTC
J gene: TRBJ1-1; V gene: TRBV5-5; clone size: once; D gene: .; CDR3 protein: CASIGTLNTEAFF; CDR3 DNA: TGTGCCAGCATTGGGACATTGAACACTGAAGCTTTCTTT
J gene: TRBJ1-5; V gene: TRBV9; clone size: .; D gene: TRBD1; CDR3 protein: CASSAGQAAIEPQHF; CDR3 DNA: TGTGCCAGCAGCGCCGGACAGGCCGCGATCGAGCCCCAGCATTTT
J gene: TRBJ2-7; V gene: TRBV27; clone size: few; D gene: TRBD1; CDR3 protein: CASSPGTGYEQYF; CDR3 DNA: TGTGCCAGCAGTCCCGGGACAGGGTACGAGCAGTACTTC